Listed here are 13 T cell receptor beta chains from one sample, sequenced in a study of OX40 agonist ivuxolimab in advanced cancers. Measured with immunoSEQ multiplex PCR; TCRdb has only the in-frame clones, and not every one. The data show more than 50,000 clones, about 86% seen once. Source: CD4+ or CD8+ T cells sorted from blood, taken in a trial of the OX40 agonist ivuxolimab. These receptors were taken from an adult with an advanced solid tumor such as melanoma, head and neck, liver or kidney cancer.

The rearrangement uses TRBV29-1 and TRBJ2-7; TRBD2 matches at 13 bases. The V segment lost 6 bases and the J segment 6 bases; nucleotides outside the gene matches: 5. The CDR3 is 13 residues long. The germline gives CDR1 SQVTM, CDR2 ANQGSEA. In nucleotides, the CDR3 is TGCAGCGTCGGACTAGCGGGAGCCGGCGAGCAGTACTTC. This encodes CSVGLAGAGEQYF.

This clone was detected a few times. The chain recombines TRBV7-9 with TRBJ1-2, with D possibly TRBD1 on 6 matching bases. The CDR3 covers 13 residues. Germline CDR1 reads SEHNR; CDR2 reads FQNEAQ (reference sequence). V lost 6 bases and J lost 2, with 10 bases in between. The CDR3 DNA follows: TGTGCCAGCAGGAGGGGGGGAAACTATGGCTACACCTTC. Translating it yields CASRRGGNYGYTF.

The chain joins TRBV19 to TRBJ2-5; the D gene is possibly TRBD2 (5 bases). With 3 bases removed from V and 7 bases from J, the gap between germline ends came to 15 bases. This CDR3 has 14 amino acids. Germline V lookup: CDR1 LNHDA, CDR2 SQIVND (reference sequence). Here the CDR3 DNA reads TGTGCCAGTAGTATCGGACCGAACAGCGGGACCCAGTACTTC. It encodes CASSIGPNSGTQYF.

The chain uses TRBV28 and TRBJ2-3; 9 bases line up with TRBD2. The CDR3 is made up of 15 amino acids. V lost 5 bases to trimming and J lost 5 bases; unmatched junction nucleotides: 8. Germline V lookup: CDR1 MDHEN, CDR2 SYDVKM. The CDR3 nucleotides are TGTGCCAGCAGTACCCGGGCGGGGGGGCGAGATACGCAGTATTTT. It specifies CASSTRAGGRDTQYF.

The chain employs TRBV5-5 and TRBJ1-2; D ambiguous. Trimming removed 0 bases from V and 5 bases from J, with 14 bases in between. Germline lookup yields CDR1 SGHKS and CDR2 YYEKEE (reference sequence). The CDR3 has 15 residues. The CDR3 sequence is CASSLALLLEYGYTF. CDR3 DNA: TGTGCCAGCAGCTTGGCTCTTCTCCTCGAGTATGGCTACACCTTC.

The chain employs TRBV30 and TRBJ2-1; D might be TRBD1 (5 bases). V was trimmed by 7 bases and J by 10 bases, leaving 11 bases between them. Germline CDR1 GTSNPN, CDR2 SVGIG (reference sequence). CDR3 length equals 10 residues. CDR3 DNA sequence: TGTGCCTTTGGACAAACCGAGCAGTTCTTC. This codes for CAFGQTEQFF.

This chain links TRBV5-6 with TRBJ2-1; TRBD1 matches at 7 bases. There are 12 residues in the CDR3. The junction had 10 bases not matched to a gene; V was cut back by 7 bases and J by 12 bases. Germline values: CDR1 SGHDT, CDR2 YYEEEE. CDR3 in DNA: TGTGCCAGCTTCGGGGACAGAGAGGGGCAGTTCTTC. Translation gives CASFGDREGQFF. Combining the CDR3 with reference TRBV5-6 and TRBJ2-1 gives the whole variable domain DAGVTQSPTHLIKTRGQQVTLRCSPKSGHDTVSWYQQALGQGPQFIFQYYEEEERQRGNFPDRFSGHQFPNYSSELNVNALLLGDSALYLCASFGDREGQFFGPGTRLTVL.

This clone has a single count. CDR3 amino acids: CASSQGGTSLINEQFF. The CDR3 DNA reads TGTGCCAGCAGCCAAGGTGGGACTAGTCTCATCAATGAGCAGTTCTTC. The V gene is TRBV9, the J gene TRBJ2-1; 8 nucleotides align to TRBD2. CDR3 size: 16 residues. V shed 4 bases, J shed 6 bases, and the junction held 12 bases outside the gene matches. The germline V gene encodes CDR1 SGDLS and CDR2 YYNGEE.

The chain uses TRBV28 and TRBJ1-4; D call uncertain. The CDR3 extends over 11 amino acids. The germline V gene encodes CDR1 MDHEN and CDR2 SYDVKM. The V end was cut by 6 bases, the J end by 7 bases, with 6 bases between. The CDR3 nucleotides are TGTGCCAGCAGACGAAGTGAAAAACTGTTTTTT. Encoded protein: CASRRSEKLFF.

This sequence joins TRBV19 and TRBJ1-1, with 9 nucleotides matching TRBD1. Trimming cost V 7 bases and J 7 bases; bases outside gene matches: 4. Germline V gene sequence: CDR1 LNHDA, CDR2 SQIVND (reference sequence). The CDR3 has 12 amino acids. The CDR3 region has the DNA TGTGCCAGTAAGGGGACAGGGAGTGAAGCTTTCTTT. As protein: CASKGTGSEAFF.

The chain's CDR3 is CASSLAPGSTEAFF. The DNA of the CDR3 is TGTGCCAGCAGCTTGGCCCCGGGGAGCACTGAAGCTTTCTTT. V usage is TRBV5-6 and J usage is TRBJ1-1; D unresolved. In germline, CDR1 is SGHDT, CDR2 YYEEEE. V dropped 0 bases and J dropped 4 bases, with 10 bases sitting between them. The CDR3 sequence is 14 residues long. The full variable domain, its missing parts supplied by reference TRBV5-6 and TRBJ1-1, is DAGVTQSPTHLIKTRGQQVTLRCSPKSGHDTVSWYQQALGQGPQFIFQYYEEEERQRGNFPDRFSGHQFPNYSSELNVNALLLGDSALYLCASSLAPGSTEAFFGQGTRLTVV.

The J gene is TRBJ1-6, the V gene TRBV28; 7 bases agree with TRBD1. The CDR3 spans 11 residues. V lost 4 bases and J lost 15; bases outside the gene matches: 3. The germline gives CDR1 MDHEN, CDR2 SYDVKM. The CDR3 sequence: CASSYRDSLHF. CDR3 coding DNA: TGTGCCAGCAGTTACCGGGACAGCCTCCACTTT. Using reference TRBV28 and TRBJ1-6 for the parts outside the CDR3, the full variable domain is DVKVTQSSRYLVKRTGEKVFLECVQDMDHENMFWYRQDPGLGLRLIYFSYDVKMKEKGDIPEGYSVSREKKERFSLILESASTNQTSMYLCASSYRDSLHFGNGTRLTVT.

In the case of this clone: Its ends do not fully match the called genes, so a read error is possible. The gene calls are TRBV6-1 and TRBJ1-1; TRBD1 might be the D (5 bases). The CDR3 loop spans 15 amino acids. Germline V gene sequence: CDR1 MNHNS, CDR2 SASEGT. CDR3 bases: TGTGCCAGCATTGAAGGTGACAGACCGAACACTGAAGCTTTCTTT. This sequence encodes CASIEGDRPNTEAFF.